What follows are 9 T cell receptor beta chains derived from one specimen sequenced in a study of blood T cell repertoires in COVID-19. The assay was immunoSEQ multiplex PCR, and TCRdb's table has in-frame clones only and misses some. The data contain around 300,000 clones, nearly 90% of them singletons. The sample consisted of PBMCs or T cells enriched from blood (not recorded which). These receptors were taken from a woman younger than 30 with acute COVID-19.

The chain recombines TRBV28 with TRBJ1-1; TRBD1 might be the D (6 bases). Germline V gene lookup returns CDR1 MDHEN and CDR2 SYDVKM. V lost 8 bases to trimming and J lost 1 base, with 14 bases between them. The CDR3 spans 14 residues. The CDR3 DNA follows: TGTGCCAGCGCTGGATGGGGGCGGAACACTGAAGCTTTCTTT. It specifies CASAGWGRNTEAFF.

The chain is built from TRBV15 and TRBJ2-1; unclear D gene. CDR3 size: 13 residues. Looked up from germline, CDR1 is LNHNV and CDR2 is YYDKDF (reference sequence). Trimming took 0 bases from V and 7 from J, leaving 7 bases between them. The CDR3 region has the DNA TGTGCCACCAGCAGAGATCTGGCAAATGAGCAGTTCTTC. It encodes CATSRDLANEQFF.

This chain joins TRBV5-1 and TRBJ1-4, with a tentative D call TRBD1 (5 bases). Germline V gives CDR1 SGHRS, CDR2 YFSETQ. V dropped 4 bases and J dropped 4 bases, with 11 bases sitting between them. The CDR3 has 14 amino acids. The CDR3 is CASSLGQSNEKLFF. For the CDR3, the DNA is TGCGCCAGCAGCCTAGGACAAAGTAATGAAAAACTGTTTTTT.

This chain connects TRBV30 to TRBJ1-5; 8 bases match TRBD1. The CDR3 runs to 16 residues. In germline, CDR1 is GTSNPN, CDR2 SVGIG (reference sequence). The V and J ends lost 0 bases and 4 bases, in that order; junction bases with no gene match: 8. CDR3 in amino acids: CAWSVHSWTGNQPQHF. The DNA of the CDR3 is TGTGCCTGGAGTGTACACTCTTGGACAGGGAATCAGCCCCAGCATTTT.

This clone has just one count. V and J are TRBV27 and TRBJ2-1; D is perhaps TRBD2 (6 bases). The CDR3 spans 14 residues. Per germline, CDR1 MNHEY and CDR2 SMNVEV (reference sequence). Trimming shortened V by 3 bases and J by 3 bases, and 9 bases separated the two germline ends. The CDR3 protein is CASSFGGVYNEQFF. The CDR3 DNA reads TGTGCCAGCAGTTTTGGAGGGGTCTACAATGAGCAGTTCTTC.

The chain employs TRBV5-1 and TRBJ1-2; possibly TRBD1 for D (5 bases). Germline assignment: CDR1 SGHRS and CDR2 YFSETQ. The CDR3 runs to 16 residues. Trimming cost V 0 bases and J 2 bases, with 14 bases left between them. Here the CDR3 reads CASSLEAGGANYGYTF. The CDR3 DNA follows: TGCGCCAGCAGCTTGGAGGCGGGGGGTGCGAACTATGGCTACACCTTC.

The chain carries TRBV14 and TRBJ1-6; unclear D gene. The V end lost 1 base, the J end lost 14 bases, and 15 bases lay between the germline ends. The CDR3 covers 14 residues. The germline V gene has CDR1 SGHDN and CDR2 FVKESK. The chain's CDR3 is CASSQGNGRGTLHF. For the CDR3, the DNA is TGTGCCAGCAGCCAAGGGAACGGCCGAGGGACCCTCCACTTT.

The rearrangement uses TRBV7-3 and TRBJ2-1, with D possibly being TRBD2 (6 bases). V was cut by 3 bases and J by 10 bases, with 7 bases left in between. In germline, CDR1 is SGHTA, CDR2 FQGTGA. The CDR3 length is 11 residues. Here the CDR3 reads CASSLEGEQFF. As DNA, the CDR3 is TGTGCCAGCAGCTTGGAGGGAGAGCAGTTCTTC. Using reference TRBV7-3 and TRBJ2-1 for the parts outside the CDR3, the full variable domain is GAGVSQTPSNKVTEKGKYVELRCDPISGHTALYWYRQSLGQGPEFLIYFQGTGAADDSGLPNDRFFAVRPEGSVSTLKIQRTERGDSAVYLCASSLEGEQFFGPGTRLTVL.

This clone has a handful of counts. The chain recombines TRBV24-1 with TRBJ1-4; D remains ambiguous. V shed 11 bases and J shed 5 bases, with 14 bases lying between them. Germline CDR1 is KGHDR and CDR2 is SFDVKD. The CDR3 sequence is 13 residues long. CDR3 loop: CAIQQALNEKLFF. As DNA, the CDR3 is TGTGCCATCCAGCAGGCCCTCAATGAAAAACTGTTTTTT.